A selection of T cell receptor beta chains follows, all from one sample in a study of regulatory T cells in long-lasting Graves disease. Each CDR3 protein is one row after TCRdb ran MiXCR on the multiplex PCR reads. The sample consists of some 500,000 distinct CDR3 sequences, roughly 14% of them appearing once. The same data also went into a second study, on T cells in Graves' hyperthyroidism and ophthalmopathy.

Sequences were derived from peripheral blood mononuclear cells (PBMCs), sampled at new diagnosis, from a patient treated with antithyroid drugs. All receptors come from a man in his thirties or forties with Graves disease. The CDR3 runs from the conserved cysteine through the conserved F or W. D genes are given only for firm matches. Only some rows state a clone size, as once, few, many or a class for expanded clones.

v_gene,abundance,j_gene,d_gene,CDR3nt,CDR3aa
TRBV6-2/TRBV6-3,few,TRBJ2-1,TRBD2,TGTGCCAGCAGACCCGGACTAGCGGGAGACGGTGAGCAGTTCTTC,CASRPGLAGDGEQFF
TRBV7-2,NA,TRBJ1-6,NA,TGTGCCAGCAGCTTAGCCGGAGGGGTCGGGACACCCCTCCACTTT,CASSLAGGVGTPLHF
TRBV6-4,many,TRBJ1-1,TRBD1,TGTGCCAGCAGTCGAACAGGGGGCAACACTGAAGCTTTCTTT,CASSRTGGNTEAFF
TRBV18,once,TRBJ2-7,NA,TGTGCCAGCTCACCCCCCCTGGAACACTACGAGCAGTACTTC,CASSPPLEHYEQYF
TRBV19,few,TRBJ1-4,NA,TGTGCCAGTAGTAAGGAGGGGGGCGGGACCGAGAATGAAAAACTGTTTTTT,CASSKEGGGTENEKLFF
TRBV20-1,few,TRBJ2-1,TRBD1,TGCAGTGCTAGGTCCGGGACAGGGGGTTCGGATGAGCAGTTCTTC,CSARSGTGGSDEQFF
TRBV7-3,NA,TRBJ2-1,NA,TGTGCCAGCAGCTTAACAAAGGGGCCCTACAATGAGCAGTTCTTC,CASSLTKGPYNEQFF
TRBV10-3,many,TRBJ1-4,TRBD1,TGTGCCATTCAGGGGGAGGCTAATGAAAAACTGTTTTTT,CAIQGEANEKLFF
TRBV5-1,NA,TRBJ2-2,NA,TGCGCCAGCAGCTTCAGTGGCACCGGGGAGCTGTTTTTT,CASSFSGTGELFF
TRBV10-3,NA,TRBJ2-1,NA,TGTGCCACGACGGACCAGACAGGTGAGCAGTTCTTC,CATTDQTGEQFF
TRBV20-1,many,TRBJ2-3,NA,TGCAGTGCTAGAAAGGAGGCAGATACGCAGTATTTT,CSARKEADTQYF
TRBV24-1,few,TRBJ2-3,NA,TGTGCCACCAGTGATCAGGTGAAAATACCAGATACGCAGTATTTT,CATSDQVKIPDTQYF
TRBV10-3,few,TRBJ1-6,NA,TGTGCCATCAGTGAGTCTAGGGTTAGGAATTCACCCCTCCACTTT,CAISESRVRNSPLHF
TRBV15,few,TRBJ1-6,TRBD1,TGTGCCACCAGCAGGGTTCACAGGGGGCTAGGAAATTCACCCCTCCACTTT,CATSRVHRGLGNSPLHF
TRBV19,NA,TRBJ1-2,NA,TGTGCCAGTAGTATCCCCAGGGATGACGGTGGCTACACCTTC,CASSIPRDDGGYTF
TRBV5-1,many,TRBJ2-2,NA,TGCGCCAGCAGCTTCCAACGGGGCATGAGTACCGGGGAGCTGTTTTTT,CASSFQRGMSTGELFF
TRBV10-3,few,TRBJ2-7,NA,TGTGCCATCAGTGAGTCATTGTCGTCGGGGCCCGGGCAGTACTTC,CAISESLSSGPGQYF
TRBV7-3,many,TRBJ2-7,TRBD2,TGTGCCAGCAGCTTAGAAGCGGGGGACCCCTACGAGCAGTACTTC,CASSLEAGDPYEQYF
TRBV11-2,many,TRBJ2-3,TRBD1,TGTGCCAGCAGCTTGGACCGACAGGGGGCCGTAACAGATACGCAGTATTTT,CASSLDRQGAVTDTQYF
TRBV27,many,TRBJ2-1,TRBD2,TGTGCCAGCAGGACTAGCGGCCCCTACAATGAGCAGTTCTTC,CASRTSGPYNEQFF